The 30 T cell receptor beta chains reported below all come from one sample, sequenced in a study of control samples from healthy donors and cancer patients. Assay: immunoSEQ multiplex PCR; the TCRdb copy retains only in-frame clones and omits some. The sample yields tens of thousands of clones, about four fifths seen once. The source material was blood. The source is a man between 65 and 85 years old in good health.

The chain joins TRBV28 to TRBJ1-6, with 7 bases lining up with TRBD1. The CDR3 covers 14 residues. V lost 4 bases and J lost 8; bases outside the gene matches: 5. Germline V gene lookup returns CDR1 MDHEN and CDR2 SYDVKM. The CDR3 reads CASSSGTEYSPLHF. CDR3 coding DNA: TGTGCCAGCAGTTCCGGGACAGAGTATTCACCCCTCCACTTT. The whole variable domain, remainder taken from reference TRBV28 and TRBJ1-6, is DVKVTQSSRYLVKRTGEKVFLECVQDMDHENMFWYRQDPGLGLRLIYFSYDVKMKEKGDIPEGYSVSREKKERFSLILESASTNQTSMYLCASSSGTEYSPLHFGNGTRLTVT.

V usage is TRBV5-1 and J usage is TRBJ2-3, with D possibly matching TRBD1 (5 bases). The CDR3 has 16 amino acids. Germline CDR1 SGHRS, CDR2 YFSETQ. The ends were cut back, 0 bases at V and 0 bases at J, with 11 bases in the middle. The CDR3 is CASSLGGSTSTDTQYF. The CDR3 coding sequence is TGCGCCAGCAGCTTGGGGGGCTCTACTAGCACAGATACGCAGTATTTT.

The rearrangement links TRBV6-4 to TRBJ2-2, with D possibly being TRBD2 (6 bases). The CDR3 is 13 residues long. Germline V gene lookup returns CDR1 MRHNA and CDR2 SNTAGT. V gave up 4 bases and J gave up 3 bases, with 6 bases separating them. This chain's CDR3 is CASSAGDTGELFF. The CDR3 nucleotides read TGTGCCAGCAGTGCGGGGGACACCGGGGAGCTGTTTTTT.

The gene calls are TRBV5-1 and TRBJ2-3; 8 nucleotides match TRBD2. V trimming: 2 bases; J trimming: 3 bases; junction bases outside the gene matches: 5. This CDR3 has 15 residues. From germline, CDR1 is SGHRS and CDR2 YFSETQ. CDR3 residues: CASSFSGAETDTQYF. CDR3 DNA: TGCGCCAGCAGCTTTAGCGGGGCCGAGACAGATACGCAGTATTTT.

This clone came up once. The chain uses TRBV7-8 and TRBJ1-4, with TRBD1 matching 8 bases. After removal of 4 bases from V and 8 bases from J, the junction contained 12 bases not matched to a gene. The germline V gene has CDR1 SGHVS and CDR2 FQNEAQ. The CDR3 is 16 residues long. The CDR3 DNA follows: TGTGCCAGCAGCTCAAACCCAGGGGGCGCGCGGGAAAAACTGTTTTTT. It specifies CASSSNPGGAREKLFF.

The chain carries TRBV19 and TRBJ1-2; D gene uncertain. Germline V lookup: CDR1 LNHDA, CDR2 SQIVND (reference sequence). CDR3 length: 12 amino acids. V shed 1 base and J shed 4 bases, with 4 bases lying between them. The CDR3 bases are TGTGCCAGTAGTATAGGCCGCTATGGCTACACCTTC. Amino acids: CASSIGRYGYTF.

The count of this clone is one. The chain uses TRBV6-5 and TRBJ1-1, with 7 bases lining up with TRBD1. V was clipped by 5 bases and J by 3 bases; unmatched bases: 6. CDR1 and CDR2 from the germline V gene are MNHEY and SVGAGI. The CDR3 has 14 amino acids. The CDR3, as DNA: TGTGCCAGCAGTAACAGGGGATGGGACACTGAAGCTTTCTTT. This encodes CASSNRGWDTEAFF.

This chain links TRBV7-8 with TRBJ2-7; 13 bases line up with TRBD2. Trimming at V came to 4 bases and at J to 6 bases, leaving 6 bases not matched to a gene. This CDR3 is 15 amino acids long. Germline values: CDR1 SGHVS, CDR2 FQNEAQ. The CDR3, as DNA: TGTGCCAGCAGCTGGGGCGGGACTAGCGGGACCGAGCAGTACTTC. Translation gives CASSWGGTSGTEQYF.

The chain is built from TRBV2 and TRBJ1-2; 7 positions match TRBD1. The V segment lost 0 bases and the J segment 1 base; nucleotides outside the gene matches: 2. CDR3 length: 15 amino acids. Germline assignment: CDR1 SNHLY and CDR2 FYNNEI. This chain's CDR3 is CASSEAGTVNYGYTF. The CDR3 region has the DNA TGTGCCAGCAGTGAAGCGGGGACAGTTAACTATGGCTACACCTTC.

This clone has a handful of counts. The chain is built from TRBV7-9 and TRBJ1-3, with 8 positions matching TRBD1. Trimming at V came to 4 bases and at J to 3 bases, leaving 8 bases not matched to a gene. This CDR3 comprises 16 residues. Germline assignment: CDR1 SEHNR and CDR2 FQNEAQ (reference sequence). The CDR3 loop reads CASSYYQGAYGNTIYF. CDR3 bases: TGTGCCAGCAGCTATTACCAGGGGGCGTATGGAAACACCATATATTTT.

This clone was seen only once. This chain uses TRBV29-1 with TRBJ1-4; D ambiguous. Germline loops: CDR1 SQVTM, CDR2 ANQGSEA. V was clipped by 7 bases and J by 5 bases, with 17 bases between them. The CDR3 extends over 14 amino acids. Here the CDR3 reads CSEVCLGENEKLFF. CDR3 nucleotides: TGCAGCGAAGTTTGTCTTGGTGAAAATGAAAAACTGTTTTTT.

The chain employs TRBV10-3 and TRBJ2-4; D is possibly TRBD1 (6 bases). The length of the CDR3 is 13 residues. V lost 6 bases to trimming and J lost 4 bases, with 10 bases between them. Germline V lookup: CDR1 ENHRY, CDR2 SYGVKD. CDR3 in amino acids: CAISRDIKNIQYF. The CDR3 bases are TGTGCCATCAGCCGGGACATAAAAAACATTCAGTACTTC.

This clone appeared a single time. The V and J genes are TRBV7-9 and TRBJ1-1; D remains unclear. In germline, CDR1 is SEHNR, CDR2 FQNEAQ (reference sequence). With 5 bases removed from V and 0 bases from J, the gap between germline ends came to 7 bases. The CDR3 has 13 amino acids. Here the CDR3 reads CASSRGVNTEAFF. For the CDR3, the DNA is TGTGCCAGCAGCCGAGGAGTGAACACTGAAGCTTTCTTT.

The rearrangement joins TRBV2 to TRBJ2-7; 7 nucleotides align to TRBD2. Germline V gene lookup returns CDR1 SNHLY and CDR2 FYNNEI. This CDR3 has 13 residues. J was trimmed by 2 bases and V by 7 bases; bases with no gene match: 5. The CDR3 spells CASNMGGTYEQYF. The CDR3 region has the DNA TGTGCCAGCAACATGGGAGGGACCTACGAGCAGTACTTC. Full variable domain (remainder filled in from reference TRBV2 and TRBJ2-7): EPEVTQTPSHQVTQMGQEVILRCVPISNHLYFYWYRQILGQKVEFLVSFYNNEISEKSEIFDDQFSVERPDGSNFTLKIRSTKLEDSAMYFCASNMGGTYEQYFGPGTRLTVT.

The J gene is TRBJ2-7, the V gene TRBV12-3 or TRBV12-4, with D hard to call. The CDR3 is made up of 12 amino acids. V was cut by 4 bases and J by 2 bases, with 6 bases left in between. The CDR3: CASSSFTYEQYF. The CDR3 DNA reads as TGTGCCAGCAGTTCGTTTACCTACGAGCAGTACTTC.

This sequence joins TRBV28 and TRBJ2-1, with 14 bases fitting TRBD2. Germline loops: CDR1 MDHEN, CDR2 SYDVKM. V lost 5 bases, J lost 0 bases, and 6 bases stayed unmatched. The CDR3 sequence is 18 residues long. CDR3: CASSGLAGGRSSYNEQFF. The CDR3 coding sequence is TGTGCCAGCAGTGGACTAGCGGGAGGACGGAGCTCCTACAATGAGCAGTTCTTC. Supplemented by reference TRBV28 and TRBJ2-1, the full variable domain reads DVKVTQSSRYLVKRTGEKVFLECVQDMDHENMFWYRQDPGLGLRLIYFSYDVKMKEKGDIPEGYSVSREKKERFSLILESASTNQTSMYLCASSGLAGGRSSYNEQFFGPGTRLTVL.

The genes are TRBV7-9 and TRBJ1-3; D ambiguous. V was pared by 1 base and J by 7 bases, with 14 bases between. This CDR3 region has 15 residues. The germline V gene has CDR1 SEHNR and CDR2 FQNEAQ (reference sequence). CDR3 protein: CASSLGSFVGNTIYF. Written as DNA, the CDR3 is TGTGCCAGCAGCTTAGGGTCTTTTGTCGGGAACACCATATATTTT.

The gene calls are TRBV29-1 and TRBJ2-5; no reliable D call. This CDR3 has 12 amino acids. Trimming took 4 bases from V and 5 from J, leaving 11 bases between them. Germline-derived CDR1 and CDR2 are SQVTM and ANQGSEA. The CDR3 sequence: CSVVSEAETQYF. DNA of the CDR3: TGCAGCGTTGTATCGGAAGCGGAGACCCAGTACTTC.

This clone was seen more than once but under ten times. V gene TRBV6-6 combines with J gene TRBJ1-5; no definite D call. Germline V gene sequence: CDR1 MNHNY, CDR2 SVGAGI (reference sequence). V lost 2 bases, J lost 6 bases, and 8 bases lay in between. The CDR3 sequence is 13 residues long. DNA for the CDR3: TGTGCCAGCAGTTACGAGGCAATTCAGCCCCAGCATTTT. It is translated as CASSYEAIQPQHF.

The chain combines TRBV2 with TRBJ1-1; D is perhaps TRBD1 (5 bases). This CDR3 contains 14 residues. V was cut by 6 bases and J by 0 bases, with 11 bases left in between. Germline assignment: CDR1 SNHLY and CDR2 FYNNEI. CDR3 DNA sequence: TGTGCCAGCAGGGGGGGTCTCGTGAACACTGAAGCTTTCTTT. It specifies CASRGGLVNTEAFF.

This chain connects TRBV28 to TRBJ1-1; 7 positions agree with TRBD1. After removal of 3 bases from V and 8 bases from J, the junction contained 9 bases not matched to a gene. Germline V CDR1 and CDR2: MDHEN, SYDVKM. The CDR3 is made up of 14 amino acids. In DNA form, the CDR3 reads TGTGCCAGCAGTTTCACGAGTAGGACAGGAGAAGCTTTCTTT. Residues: CASSFTSRTGEAFF.

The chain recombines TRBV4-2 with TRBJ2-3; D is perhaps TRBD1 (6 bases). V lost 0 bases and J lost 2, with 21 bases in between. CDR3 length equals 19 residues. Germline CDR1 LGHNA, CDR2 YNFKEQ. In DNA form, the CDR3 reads TGTGCCAGCAGCCAAGATAAGTTGCCTGGCAGGGGTTTCACAGATACGCAGTATTTT. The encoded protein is CASSQDKLPGRGFTDTQYF.

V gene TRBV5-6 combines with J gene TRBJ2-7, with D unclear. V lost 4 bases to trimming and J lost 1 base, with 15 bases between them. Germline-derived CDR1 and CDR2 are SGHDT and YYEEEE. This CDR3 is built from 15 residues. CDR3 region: CASSGRSRKSYEQYF. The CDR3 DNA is TGTGCCAGCAGCGGCCGAAGCAGGAAATCCTACGAGCAGTACTTC.

The CDR3 is CASRSGPLRTEAFF. CDR3 bases: TGTGCCAGCAGGTCGGGTCCCCTGAGGACTGAAGCTTTCTTT. The V and J genes are TRBV28 and TRBJ1-1, with D hard to call. There are 14 residues in the CDR3. Germline values: CDR1 MDHEN, CDR2 SYDVKM. Trimming removed 6 bases from V and 5 bases from J, with 16 bases in between.

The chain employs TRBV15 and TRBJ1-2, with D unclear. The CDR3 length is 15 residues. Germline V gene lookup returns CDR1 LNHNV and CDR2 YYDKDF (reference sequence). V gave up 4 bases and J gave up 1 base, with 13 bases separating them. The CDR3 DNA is TGTGCCACCAGCACCGGCGGAACCCTTAACTATGGCTACACCTTC. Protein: CATSTGGTLNYGYTF.

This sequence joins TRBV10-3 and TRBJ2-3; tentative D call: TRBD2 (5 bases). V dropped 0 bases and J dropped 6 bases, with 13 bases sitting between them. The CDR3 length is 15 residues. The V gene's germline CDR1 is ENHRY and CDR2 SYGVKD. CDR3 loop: CAISESRARIDTQYF. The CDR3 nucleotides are TGTGCCATCAGTGAGTCGCGGGCTAGGATTGATACGCAGTATTTT.

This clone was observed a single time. The CDR3 loop reads CASSPGTLAFF. The DNA of the CDR3 is TGTGCCAGCAGTCCCGGGACACTCGCTTTCTTT. V and J are TRBV2 and TRBJ1-1; D might be TRBD1 (6 bases). Trimming shortened V by 5 bases and J by 11 bases, and 12 bases separated the two germline ends. CDR1 and CDR2 from the germline V gene are SNHLY and FYNNEI. This CDR3 is 11 amino acids long.

CDR3 in amino acids: CASSRNRGSGSNSPLHF. The CDR3, as DNA: TGTGCCAGCAGCCGAAATAGGGGATCCGGATCCAATTCACCCCTCCACTTT. The chain couples TRBV2 to TRBJ1-6; tentative D call: TRBD1 (5 bases). Trimming stripped 6 bases from V and 7 bases from J, with 22 bases between. The CDR3 consists of 17 residues. The germline V gene encodes CDR1 SNHLY and CDR2 FYNNEI.

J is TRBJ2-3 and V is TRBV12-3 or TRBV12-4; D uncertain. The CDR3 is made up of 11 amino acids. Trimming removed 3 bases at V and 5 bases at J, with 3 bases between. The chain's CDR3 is CASSFVDTQYF. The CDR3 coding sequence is TGTGCCAGCAGTTTTGTAGATACGCAGTATTTT.

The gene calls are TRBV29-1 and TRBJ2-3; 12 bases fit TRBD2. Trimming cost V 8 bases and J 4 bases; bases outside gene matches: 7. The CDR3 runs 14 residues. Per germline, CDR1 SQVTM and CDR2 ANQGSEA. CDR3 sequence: CSCSSGGAADTQYF. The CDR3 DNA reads TGCAGCTGCTCTAGCGGGGGGGCCGCAGATACGCAGTATTTT.